The 10 T cell receptor beta chains given below trace back to one sample, sequenced in a study of primary melanoma T cells and metastatic recurrence. Here immunoSEQ multiplex PCR was the method, and the copy in TCRdb shows in-frame clones only, minus some. This table holds just over 400 clones, about 90% found once. Input material: melanoma tumor tissue. Receptors were obtained from a human donor with melanoma.

CDR3 loop: CASSTGEINEKLFF. CDR3 DNA sequence: TGTGCCAGCAGCACTGGAGAGATAAATGAAAAACTGTTTTTT. The V gene is TRBV11-3, the J gene TRBJ1-4; D remains ambiguous. Trimming shortened V by 5 bases and J by 5 bases, and 12 bases separated the two germline ends. The CDR3 covers 14 residues. Germline values: CDR1 SGHNT, CDR2 YENEEA.

The rearrangement links TRBV6-8 to TRBJ1-4, with D maybe TRBD1 (6 bases). The CDR3 contains 14 residues. The V and J ends lost 2 bases and 7 bases respectively, with 11 bases between them. Germline CDR1 and CDR2: MNHGY and SAAAGT. CDR3 in amino acids: CASSYGGQGEKLFF. In DNA form, the CDR3 reads TGTGCCAGCAGTTACGGGGGGCAAGGTGAAAAACTGTTTTTT.

This clone was recorded a few times. The CDR3 loop is CASSPRQGTEAFF. The CDR3 nucleotides read TGTGCCAGCTCACCGCGACAGGGAACTGAAGCTTTCTTT. This sequence joins TRBV18 and TRBJ1-1, with 7 bases that match TRBD1. The CDR3 contains 13 residues. CDR1 is KGHSH and CDR2 is LQKENI in the germline V gene. The J segment lost 5 bases and the V segment lost 3 bases, leaving 3 bases of the junction unmatched.

The J gene is TRBJ2-3, the V gene TRBV6-8; 13 bases agree with TRBD2. This CDR3 has 15 residues. Germline assignment: CDR1 MNHGY and CDR2 SAAAGT. Trimming removed 5 bases from V and 4 bases from J; junction bases left unmatched: 3. The CDR3: CASSGLAGAADTQYF. CDR3 nucleotides: TGTGCCAGCAGTGGACTAGCGGGAGCGGCAGATACGCAGTATTTT.

CDR3 in amino acids: CASSHLGANTQYF. The DNA for the CDR3 is TGTGCCAGCAGCCACCTCGGAGCGAATACGCAGTATTTT. This chain connects TRBV14 to TRBJ2-3, with D hard to call. The V gene's germline CDR1 is SGHDN and CDR2 FVKESK. V was cut by 3 bases and J by 7 bases, with 11 bases left in between. This CDR3 comprises 13 residues.

The V and J genes are TRBV11-3 and TRBJ2-5; D is uncertain. This CDR3 comprises 15 residues. Germline V gene lookup returns CDR1 SGHNT and CDR2 YENEEA. V was trimmed by 0 bases and J by 5 bases, leaving 13 bases between them. CDR3 in amino acids: CASSLDVGQAETQYF. DNA of the CDR3: TGTGCCAGCAGCTTAGATGTAGGTCAGGCGGAGACCCAGTACTTC.

V usage is TRBV6-8 and J usage is TRBJ1-4; tentative D call: TRBD1 (5 bases). This CDR3 has 15 amino acids. Germline values: CDR1 MNHGY, CDR2 SAAAGT. Trimming shortened V by 2 bases and J by 4 bases, and 11 bases separated the two germline ends. CDR3 nucleotides: TGTGCCAGCAGTTACGGAGTAGACAGTAATGAAAAACTGTTTTTT. Its protein product is CASSYGVDSNEKLFF.

The chain has TRBV5-1 and TRBJ2-1; 8 bases fit TRBD2. Germline V gives CDR1 SGHRS, CDR2 YFSETQ. Germline trimming cut 0 bases from V and 3 bases from J; bases unmatched to any gene: 5. The CDR3 sequence is 16 residues long. The CDR3: CASSLAGAGGYNEQFF. CDR3 DNA sequence: TGCGCCAGCAGCTTGGCAGGGGCGGGAGGCTACAATGAGCAGTTCTTC.

The sample holds one count of this clone. The V call is TRBV11-3, the J call TRBJ1-5; D unresolved. The CDR3 is made up of 16 amino acids. Germline assignment: CDR1 SGHNT and CDR2 YENEEA. V dropped 2 bases and J dropped 9 bases, with 20 bases sitting between them. CDR3 in DNA: TGTGCCAGCAGCTTATCCCCCACGACTGATGGAGGGCCCCAGCATTTT. It encodes CASSLSPTTDGGPQHF. The complete variable domain, with remaining parts taken from reference TRBV11-3 and TRBJ1-5, reads EAGVVQSPRYKIIEKKQPVAFWCNPISGHNTLYWYLQNLGQGPELLIRYENEEAVDDSQLPKDRFSAERLKGVDSTLKIQPAELGDSAVYLCASSLSPTTDGGPQHFGDGTRLSIL.

The chain couples TRBV6-8 to TRBJ1-5; TRBD1 might be the D (5 bases). Germline V gives CDR1 MNHGY, CDR2 SAAAGT. V lost 0 bases, J lost 2 bases, and 17 bases lay in between. This CDR3 region has 18 residues. The CDR3 nucleotides read TGTGCCAGCAGTTACTCCAGGGCCACCGTCGGAGGCAATCAGCCCCAGCATTTT. Its translation: CASSYSRATVGGNQPQHF.